This T cell receptor beta chain was observed in a study of cytomegalovirus exposure and HLA in healthy donors. PCR used 60 Vbeta primers and 13 Jbeta primers. The data were produced by immunoSEQ multiplex PCR, yet TCRdb's version contains in-frame clones alone and is incomplete. The repertoire holds 150,000 to 200,000 clones, with about 80% as singletons. The sample holds one count of this clone. Other nucleotide sequences in the sample specify the same CDR3. V lost 3 bases and J 3 bases, leaving 15 bases between the germline ends. This CDR3 comprises 16 residues. Germline CDR1 reads MNHNS; CDR2 reads SASEGT.

The sequence was obtained from a man aged 18 to 29 in good health and CMV-seropositive. The chain recombines TRBV6-1 with TRBJ2-1, with TRBD2 as a possible D gene (5 bases). Source material: PBMCs. CDR3 residues: CASSEARGWIYNEQFF. CDR3 DNA: TGTGCCAGCAGTGAGGCACGAGGGTGGATCTACAATGAGCAGTTCTTC.